The 26 T cell receptor beta chains reported below all come from one sample, sequenced in a study of blood T cell repertoires in COVID-19. The method was immunoSEQ multiplex PCR; TCRdb's version includes in-frame clones alone and lacks a portion of them. Among some 300,000 clones listed, around 89% were seen once. Sequenced material: peripheral blood. The receptors were sampled from a woman in her twenties or thirties who had recovered from COVID-19.

This clone was counted once. This chain links TRBV28 with TRBJ2-5; 7 positions match TRBD2. Germline V lookup: CDR1 MDHEN, CDR2 SYDVKM. The V and J ends lost 2 bases and 7 bases, in that order; junction bases with no gene match: 7. The CDR3 covers 14 residues. The CDR3 DNA is TGTGCCAGCAGTTTAAGGTTCAGGGAGGGGACCCAGTACTTC. Translated, it gives CASSLRFREGTQYF.

The CDR3 bases are TGTGCCAGCAGTGTAGGGGGTAGCAATCAGCCCCAGCATTTT. Translation: CASSVGGSNQPQHF. The chain has TRBV6-4 and TRBJ1-5; a weak D match, TRBD1 (6 bases). Germline V gene lookup returns CDR1 MRHNA and CDR2 SNTAGT. The CDR3 covers 14 residues. V was shortened by 4 bases and J by 0 bases, with 7 bases between the two germline ends.

This clone appeared a single time. This chain links TRBV18 with TRBJ2-1; TRBD2 might be the D (6 bases). Between the trimmed V and J ends, which lost 0 bases and 3 bases, there was a span of 6 bases. CDR1 is KGHSH, CDR2 LQKENI, per germline. The CDR3 contains 14 residues. CDR3 sequence reads: CASSPPRGYNEQFF. The DNA for the CDR3 is TGTGCCAGCTCACCACCGCGGGGCTACAATGAGCAGTTCTTC.

This chain uses TRBV5-1 with TRBJ2-1; 9 bases fit TRBD1. V trimming: 4 bases; J trimming: 7 bases; junction bases outside the gene matches: 3. Germline-derived CDR1 and CDR2 are SGHRS and YFSETQ. The length of the CDR3 is 13 residues. DNA for the CDR3: TGCGCCAGCAGCCGGGACAGGGAGAATGAGCAGTTCTTC. Its protein product is CASSRDRENEQFF.

The chain has TRBV3-1 (or the pseudogene TRBV3-2) and TRBJ2-1; 12 bases agree with TRBD2. Germline V gene lookup returns CDR1 LGHDT and CDR2 YNNKEL (reference sequence). The trim removed 1 base at V and 7 bases at J, leaving 5 bases unmatched. This CDR3 spans 16 amino acids. For the CDR3, the DNA is TGTGCCAGCAGCCAAGCACCTAGCGGGGGGGCAAATGAGCAGTTCTTC. Translating gives CASSQAPSGGANEQFF.

The J gene is TRBJ1-1, the V gene TRBV6-4; no clear D gene. Trimming pared 6 bases from V and 0 bases from J, leaving 8 bases between. In germline, CDR1 is MRHNA, CDR2 SNTAGT. CDR3 length equals 13 residues. The CDR3 DNA is TGTGCCAGCAGCCTACAGATGAACACTGAAGCTTTCTTT. It translates to CASSLQMNTEAFF.

In DNA, the CDR3 is TGTGCCAGCAGCTTGGGGCAGGTTAATGAAAAACTGTTTTTT. Protein product: CASSLGQVNEKLFF. The chain couples TRBV7-9 to TRBJ1-4; perhaps TRBD1 as D (5 bases). The CDR3 sequence is 14 residues long. Trimming stripped 3 bases from V and 4 bases from J, with 9 bases between. Germline CDR1 SEHNR, CDR2 FQNEAQ (reference sequence).

V and J are TRBV20-1 and TRBJ2-3; TRBD1 matches 8 bases. V dropped 3 bases and J dropped 0; count of bases not matched to a gene: 5. CDR3 length: 15 amino acids. Germline V gene data show CDR1 as DFQATT and CDR2 as SNEGSKA (reference sequence). CDR3 in DNA: TGCAGTGCTAGTAGCAGGGGGCCTAGCACAGATACGCAGTATTTT. Its protein is CSASSRGPSTDTQYF.

The V gene is TRBV6-6, the J gene TRBJ1-6, with D uncertain. V was pared by 0 bases and J by 10 bases, with 13 bases between. Germline V gene lookup returns CDR1 MNHNY and CDR2 SVGAGI (reference sequence). CDR3 size: 15 residues. CDR3 protein: CASSYSGRERSPLHF. The CDR3 DNA sequence: TGTGCCAGCAGTTACTCGGGGAGGGAGCGGTCACCCCTCCACTTT.

The chain uses TRBV6-2 or TRBV6-3 and TRBJ1-1, with D hard to call. The germline gives CDR1 MNHEY, CDR2 SVGEGT. The CDR3 contains 13 residues. V dropped 2 bases and J dropped 4 bases, with 8 bases sitting between them. For the CDR3, the DNA is TGTGCCAGCAGTTACGACACTAGCACTGAAGCTTTCTTT. The encoded protein is CASSYDTSTEAFF.

The chain joins TRBV9 to TRBJ2-2; tentatively, D is TRBD2 (5 bases). V was shortened by 2 bases and J by 0 bases, with 8 bases between the two germline ends. This CDR3 has 15 residues. In germline, CDR1 is SGDLS, CDR2 YYNGEE. CDR3 in DNA: TGTGCCAGCAGCGTGTGGGAGTCGAACACCGGGGAGCTGTTTTTT. Translation: CASSVWESNTGELFF.

The chain joins TRBV11-1 to TRBJ2-7; D might be TRBD1 (5 bases). The CDR3 contains 14 residues. The V end lost 0 bases, the J end lost 3 bases, and 9 bases lay between the germline ends. The V gene's germline CDR1 is SGHAT and CDR2 FQDESV (reference sequence). CDR3 sequence (DNA): TGTGCCAGCAGCTTAGCGCCAGGGATCTACGAGCAGTACTTC. Translated, it gives CASSLAPGIYEQYF.

In this sample, this clone turned up once. The rearrangement links TRBV4-1 to TRBJ1-1; no clear D gene. Between the trimmed V and J ends, which lost 2 bases and 7 bases, there was a span of 11 bases. The length of the CDR3 is 13 residues. Germline V lookup: CDR1 MGHRA, CDR2 YSYEKL. This CDR3 reads CASSQPRADEAFF. Written as DNA, the CDR3 is TGCGCCAGCAGCCAACCGCGGGCTGATGAAGCTTTCTTT.

This chain joins TRBV5-1 and TRBJ2-1, with 9 bases matching TRBD1. V lost 0 bases to trimming and J lost 6 bases; unmatched junction nucleotides: 1. From germline, CDR1 is SGHRS and CDR2 YFSETQ. The CDR3 extends over 14 amino acids. This CDR3 is CASSLVDRGNEQFF. CDR3 in DNA: TGCGCCAGCAGCTTGGTGGACAGGGGCAATGAGCAGTTCTTC. Using reference TRBV5-1 and TRBJ2-1 for the parts outside the CDR3, the full variable domain is KAGVTQTPRYLIKTRGQQVTLSCSPISGHRSVSWYQQTPGQGLQFLFEYFSETQRNKGNFPGRFSGRQFSNSRSEMNVSTLELGDSALYLCASSLVDRGNEQFFGPGTRLTVL.

The chain recombines TRBV15 with TRBJ1-1; 8 bases line up with TRBD1. CDR1 and CDR2 (germline): LNHNV, YYDKDF (reference sequence). The CDR3 is made up of 16 amino acids. The junction had 9 bases not matched to a gene; V was cut back by 3 bases and J by 3 bases. CDR3 coding DNA: TGTGCCACCAGCAGGTCTCAGGGGGCCACGGACACTGAAGCTTTCTTT. It specifies CATSRSQGATDTEAFF. Variable domain in full (rest from reference TRBV15 and TRBJ1-1): DAMVIQNPRYQVTQFGKPVTLSCSQTLNHNVMYWYQQKSSQAPKLLFHYYDKDFNNEADTPDNFQSRRPNTSFCFLDIRSPGLGDTAMYLCATSRSQGATDTEAFFGQGTRLTVV.

The gene calls are TRBV7-8 and TRBJ1-1, with a weak D call TRBD1 (5 bases). Trimming removed 2 bases at V and 1 base at J, with 8 bases between. This CDR3 has 14 amino acids. Germline V gene lookup returns CDR1 SGHVS and CDR2 FQNEAQ. DNA for the CDR3: TGTGCCAGCAGCTTACTGGGGCAGAACACTGAAGCTTTCTTT. It is translated as CASSLLGQNTEAFF.

V gene TRBV28 combines with J gene TRBJ1-5; 7 bases align to TRBD1. V dropped 5 bases and J dropped 2; count of bases not matched to a gene: 9. Germline V gives CDR1 MDHEN, CDR2 SYDVKM. This CDR3 is 16 amino acids long. DNA of the CDR3: TGTGCCAGCAGTAGTCGGACAGGTTTAGGCAATCAGCCCCAGCATTTT. This sequence encodes CASSSRTGLGNQPQHF.

The chain employs TRBV28 and TRBJ1-2; a weak D match, TRBD1 (6 bases). The CDR3 is made up of 14 amino acids. Germline values: CDR1 MDHEN, CDR2 SYDVKM. V gave up 3 bases and J gave up 5 bases, with 13 bases separating them. This CDR3 reads CASSFRTDSYGYTF. The CDR3 region has the DNA TGTGCCAGCAGTTTTAGGACAGACTCTTATGGCTACACCTTC.

The rearrangement joins TRBV5-1 to TRBJ1-4; D possibly corresponds to TRBD1 (6 bases). Looked up from germline, CDR1 is SGHRS and CDR2 is YFSETQ. The CDR3 contains 14 residues. Trimming shortened V by 5 bases and J by 3 bases, and 11 bases separated the two germline ends. In DNA, the CDR3 is TGCGCCAGCAGAAGGGACACCTCTAATGAAAAACTGTTTTTT. It encodes CASRRDTSNEKLFF.

The count of this clone is one. The chain employs TRBV19 and TRBJ2-1; 7 bases match TRBD1. The ends lost 5 bases at V and 4 bases at J; junction bases unmatched: 5. This CDR3 has 14 residues. Germline CDR1 reads LNHDA; CDR2 reads SQIVND (reference sequence). The CDR3 is CASSYRDRYNEQFF. The DNA of the CDR3 is TGTGCCAGTAGTTACCGGGACAGATACAATGAGCAGTTCTTC.

V usage is TRBV30 and J usage is TRBJ2-1; 7 bases line up with TRBD2. The junction had 12 bases not matched to a gene; V was cut back by 6 bases and J by 4 bases. The CDR3 has 15 residues. Germline V gene data show CDR1 as GTSNPN and CDR2 as SVGIG (reference sequence). The CDR3 DNA sequence: TGTGCCTGCACACTGGACCCCGGGGGGTACAATGAGCAGTTCTTC. Residues: CACTLDPGGYNEQFF.

This rearrangement joins TRBV19 to TRBJ2-3, with TRBD2 matching 7 bases. Germline assignment: CDR1 LNHDA and CDR2 SQIVND (reference sequence). V dropped 4 bases and J dropped 2; count of bases not matched to a gene: 9. The length of the CDR3 is 16 residues. For the CDR3, the DNA is TGTGCCAGTAGTAAGCTTCTAGCGGCCTTCACAGATACGCAGTATTTT. Its protein product is CASSKLLAAFTDTQYF. Supplemented by reference TRBV19 and TRBJ2-3, the full variable domain reads DGGITQSPKYLFRKEGQNVTLSCEQNLNHDAMYWYRQDPGQGLRLIYYSQIVNDFQKGDIAEGYSVSREKKESFPLTVTSAQKNPTAFYLCASSKLLAAFTDTQYFGPGTRLTVL.

This sequence joins TRBV2 and TRBJ2-4; D remains unclear. Trimming shortened V by 2 bases and J by 1 base, and 6 bases separated the two germline ends. The CDR3 totals 14 residues. Germline V gives CDR1 SNHLY, CDR2 FYNNEI. CDR3: CASSETRAKNIQYF. CDR3 nucleotides: TGTGCCAGCAGTGAAACCAGGGCCAAAAACATTCAGTACTTC.

This clone turned up a few times. The J gene is TRBJ2-2, the V gene TRBV5-1; 7 bases fit TRBD1. V shed 0 bases, J shed 6 bases, and the junction held 17 bases outside the gene matches. Germline V gives CDR1 SGHRS, CDR2 YFSETQ. The CDR3 loop spans 19 amino acids. CDR3 bases: TGCGCCAGCAGCTTGGCCTCGGGCGGTAGGGGGCTGACGGCCGGGGAGCTGTTTTTT. Translation gives CASSLASGGRGLTAGELFF.

The chain joins TRBV19 to TRBJ2-1; 12 bases are a match to TRBD2. V shed 7 bases and J 7 bases; nucleotides not matched to a gene: 2. The CDR3 covers 13 residues. Germline CDR1 reads LNHDA; CDR2 reads SQIVND (reference sequence). The CDR3 DNA sequence: TGTGCCAGTACCACTAGCGGGGGGAATGAGCAGTTCTTC. Its translation: CASTTSGGNEQFF. Looking up the rest from reference TRBV19 and TRBJ2-1 gives the full variable domain: DGGITQSPKYLFRKEGQNVTLSCEQNLNHDAMYWYRQDPGQGLRLIYYSQIVNDFQKGDIAEGYSVSREKKESFPLTVTSAQKNPTAFYLCASTTSGGNEQFFGPGTRLTVL.

The chain has TRBV7-8 and TRBJ2-7; D is uncertain. Trimming left V 1 base short and J 1 base short, with 11 bases between. The germline V gene encodes CDR1 SGHVS and CDR2 FQNEAQ. The length of the CDR3 is 15 residues. This CDR3 reads CASSLESARSYEQYF. The CDR3 bases are TGTGCCAGCAGCTTAGAGAGCGCCAGATCCTACGAGCAGTACTTC.